This T cell receptor (beta chain) stems from a study of OX40 agonist ivuxolimab in advanced cancers. Regarding the study in general: Ivuxolimab was a fully human IgG2 agonistic monoclonal antibody targeting the costimulatory receptor OX40 (CD134). Intravenous ivuxolimab was administered to patients every 2 weeks at six dose levels: 0.01, 0.1, 0.3, 1.5, 3 and 10 mg/kg. Of the roughly 50 dose-escalation patients, hepatocellular carcinoma was present in about 20, melanoma in roughly 15, renal cell carcinoma in 9 and head and neck cancer in 9. In the dose-escalation cohort, about four fifths of patients were male, and the mean age was roughly 60 years with a range of about 20 to 80. Patients were allowed to have had prior anti-PD-1, anti-PD-L1 or anti-CTLA-4 therapy, and 40% to 45% of the dose-escalation patients had previously received checkpoint inhibitors. Partial responses occurred in three dose-escalation patients, of whom one had hepatocellular carcinoma and two had cutaneous melanoma. Peripheral TCRbeta sequencing was intended to test whether TCR sequence diversity was altered and clonal T-cell expansion was caused by ivuxolimab. The paper describes the monotherapy dose-escalation part (N of about 52 patients) of the phase I trial of ivuxolimab.

V was cut back by 2 bases and J by 5 bases, leaving a gap of 14 bases between them. From the germline V gene, CDR1 is LGHNA and CDR2 is YNFKEQ. From cysteine to phenylalanine, the CDR3 is 15 amino acids long. Only the CDR3 DNA is retained, 45 bases long and in frame from the first base. Summary of the overall study and its limitations: On average, CD8+ T cells showed more expanded clones than CD4+ T cells after ivuxolimab. In the 0.1-3.0 mg/kg groups, partial responders were among the patients with the lowest normalized peripheral clonal expansion, particularly in CD8+ T cells. Low levels of normalized T-cell clonal expansion were also seen in some nonresponding patients. Which antigens the clonally expanded peripheral T cells were specific for was not determined. At doses of 0.1 to 3.0 mg/kg, clonal expansion of both CD4+ and CD8+ blood T cells was observed from baseline to week 6.

To sequence the TCRbeta CDR3 region, genomic DNA was isolated from the sorted cells. The immunoSEQ Assay was used for sequencing of TCRbeta CDR3 regions. TCRdb provides this immuneACCESS table in a form limited to in-frame rearrangements. Some clones are lacking; in checked studies, under half of them reflect an unresolved V gene, and why the rest are absent is not known. Counted in this sample were some 68,000 clones; 87% of them appeared once. Around 4% of the sample is taken by the ten largest. The trial excluded patients who had a history of autoimmune disease or were on systemic immunosuppression. Peripheral blood for TCR sequencing was drawn from every dose cohort at baseline, at cycle 4 day 1 and at cycle 7 day 1. The samples were drawn from a first-in-human, open-label, multicenter phase I dose-escalation trial of ivuxolimab. Adults with locally advanced or metastatic melanoma, renal cell, hepatocellular, or head and neck squamous cell carcinoma were enrolled in the trial. Before TCR sequencing, CD4+ and CD8+ T cells were separately sorted from peripheral blood.

In regard to this clone: Its recognized antigen is unknown. No per-base quality is available; no much larger clone lies one base away.

This receptor chain uses TRBV4-2 and TRBJ2-3; the D call could be TRBD1 or TRBD2, with each sharing 5 bases. This clonotype was obtained from an adult with an advanced solid tumor such as melanoma, head and neck, liver or kidney cancer. The sample in question was CD4+ or CD8+ T cells sorted from blood, obtained in a trial of the OX40 agonist ivuxolimab. The encoded CDR3 is CASSQSRREIDTQYF. The DNA sequence follows: TGTGCCAGCAGCCAATCGCGCAGGGAGATAGATACGCAGTATTTT.